A single sample gave rise to the 7 T cell receptor beta chains below, sequenced in a study of vaccination and CD4 T cells after COVID-19. Treatment defined: approximately 9-day PBMC culture with coronavirus spike peptide pools or control peptides (ViraFEST assay). Sequenced with the Oncomine TCR Beta short-read assay was DNA taken from cultured CD4+ T cells. TCRdb recomputed calls from the PCR reads with MiXCR, one row per CDR3 protein. The sample includes tens of thousands of distinct CDR3 sequences, around three quarters of them seen just once. The antigens of these receptors remain unknown. Sequencing was carried out using CD4+ T cells from blood, cultured in vitro. These receptors were collected from a human donor who had recovered from COVID-19.

V is TRBV6-1 and J is TRBJ1-2, with D perhaps TRBD1 (6 bases). Trimming stripped 7 bases from V and 0 bases from J, with 18 bases between. The CDR3 has 16 amino acids. CDR1 is MNHNS and CDR2 is SASEGT in the germline V gene. The CDR3 reads CASTWGAGRPNYGYTF. CDR3 DNA sequence: TGTGCCAGCACCTGGGGGGCAGGGCGCCCTAACTATGGCTACACCTTC.

CDR3 in amino acids: CASSYWGNSPLHF. DNA of the CDR3: TGTGCCAGCAGTTACTGGGGTAATTCACCCCTCCACTTT. The J gene is TRBJ1-6, the V gene TRBV6-2 or TRBV6-3, with D uncertain. The V gene's germline CDR1 is MNHEY and CDR2 SVGEGT. The V and J ends lost 1 base and 6 bases respectively, with 4 bases between them. The CDR3 spans 13 residues.

The chain has TRBV10-3 and TRBJ2-3; D gene unclear. Germline V gives CDR1 ENHRY, CDR2 SYGVKD. The germline V and J ends were trimmed by 4 bases and 5 bases, with 10 bases remaining between them. CDR3 length: 13 residues. The CDR3 nucleotides read TGTGCCATCAGTGGGACCAACCGAGATACGCAGTATTTT. This translates into CAISGTNRDTQYF.

A few counts support this clonotype. The chain uses TRBV27 and TRBJ2-2; D is undetermined. The V end lost 6 bases, the J end lost 0 bases, and 17 bases lay between the germline ends. From germline, CDR1 is MNHEY and CDR2 SMNVEV (reference sequence). The CDR3 is made up of 17 amino acids. CDR3 amino acids: CASSSPGRGANTGELFF. In DNA form, the CDR3 reads TGTGCCAGCAGCTCCCCCGGCCGCGGAGCGAACACCGGGGAGCTGTTTTTT.

This chain connects TRBV19 to TRBJ2-7; weak D call: TRBD1 (5 bases). The CDR3 length is 16 residues. Trimming stripped 1 base from V and 0 bases from J, with 13 bases between. CDR1 is LNHDA and CDR2 is SQIVND in the germline V gene (reference sequence). The CDR3 is CASSIGAGKTSYEQYF. The CDR3 nucleotides are TGTGCCAGTAGTATAGGAGCAGGGAAGACCTCCTACGAGCAGTACTTC.

The sample holds a few counts of this clonotype. V usage is TRBV5-4 and J usage is TRBJ1-6; D is possibly TRBD1 (6 bases). The germline V gene has CDR1 SGHNT and CDR2 YYREEE (reference sequence). The CDR3 is 15 amino acids. Trimming shortened V by 4 bases and J by 2 bases, and 10 bases separated the two germline ends. CDR3 in DNA: TGTGCCAGCAGCCCGACAGGAACCTATAATTCACCCCTCCACTTT. This codes for CASSPTGTYNSPLHF.

This clonotype is medium-sized within its sample. The chain couples TRBV20-1 to TRBJ1-6; 9 nucleotides line up with TRBD1. V trimming: 4 bases; J trimming: 10 bases; junction bases outside the gene matches: 8. The CDR3 totals 14 residues. Germline CDR1 and CDR2: DFQATT and SNEGSKA (reference sequence). In DNA form, the CDR3 reads TGCAGTGCTACTTTAGGGACAGGGTGGTCACCCCTCCACTTT. Translated, it gives CSATLGTGWSPLHF.